The entry that follows covers one T cell receptor (beta chain) sequence. Assay: immunoSEQ multiplex PCR; the TCRdb copy retains only in-frame clones and omits some. The sample includes a few hundred thousand clones, about 97% of them seen just once. The CDR3 totals 16 residues. These data originate in a study of shared clonotypes between healthy human individuals. The chain carries TRBV12-2 and TRBJ2-1; the table names TRBD1, a call not compared with the DNA. TRBV12-2 is a documented pseudogene. The clonotype was recovered from a man under 40 in good health. The sequencing input was memory CD8+ T cells sorted from blood. Subset noted: CD45RO+ cells pooled with CCR7-negative TemRA cells. The CDR3 loop reads CASIQPQRDRVDEQFF. CDR3 DNA sequence: TGTGCAAGTATTCAGCCTCAAAGGGACAGGGTGGATGAGCAGTTCTTC.